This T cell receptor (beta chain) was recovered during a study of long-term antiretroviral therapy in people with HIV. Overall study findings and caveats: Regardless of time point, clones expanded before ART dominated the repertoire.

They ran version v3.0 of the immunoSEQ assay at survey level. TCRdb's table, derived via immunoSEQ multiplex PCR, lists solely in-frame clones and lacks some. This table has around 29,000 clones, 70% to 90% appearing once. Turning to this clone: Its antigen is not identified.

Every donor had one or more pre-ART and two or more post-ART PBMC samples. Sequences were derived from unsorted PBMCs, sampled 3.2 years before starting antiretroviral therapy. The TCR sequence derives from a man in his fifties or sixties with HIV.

CDR3 DNA sequence: TGTGCCAGCAGTTTTACAGGGTCTGCCAGCTATGGCTACACCTTC. It encodes CASSFTGSASYGYTF. The V gene is TRBV2, the J gene TRBJ1-2; possible D gene TRBD1, 6 bases. In germline, CDR1 is SNHLY, CDR2 FYNNEI. The CDR3 contains 15 residues. V lost 5 bases, J lost 4 bases, and 17 bases lay in between.